This TCR beta chain was sequenced for a study of neurological immune-mediated disorders. Whole-study findings and limits: Phylogenetic grouping assigned the repertoires of 18 of 34 multiple sclerosis patients to one related-CDR3 cluster, which constitutes a possible signature.

cDNA synthesis was performed by 5'RACE with 10-nucleotide random UMIs. TCRdb used MiXCR to reprocess the 5' RACE reads, holding one entry per CDR3 protein. In the table there are around 130,000 distinct CDR3 sequences, roughly 3.1% of which are singletons. The germline gives CDR1 LNHNV, CDR2 YYDKDF (reference sequence). The CDR3 length is 14 residues. Unsorted libraries came from 2 million PBMCs stored at -80 °C. This clonotype was counted between two and nine times. Its antigen is unknown. Being one base from a much bigger clone, this may be a read error. The chain has TRBV15 and TRBJ1-6; D might be TRBD1 (5 bases). The clonotype originates from a woman under 40 with multiple sclerosis. Specimen: PBMCs. The CDR3 DNA is TGTGCCACCAGCAGGCGGGGGGAAAATTCACACCTCCACTTT. Translated: CATSRRGENSHLHF.